This T cell receptor beta chain was sequenced for a study of blood T cell repertoires in COVID-19. Study information: The origin of the acute and convalescent COVID-19 samples was the United States, Italy and Spain. The analysed material was cDNA or gDNA that came from T cells, B-cell-depleted T cells, or PBMCs.

Original processing methods: Estimates of nucleated cell counts were drawn from the amplification of reference gene primers. Only in-frame clones appear in the TCRdb table, and some are missing; sequencing was by immunoSEQ multiplex PCR. V, J and clone size derive from that table, while D and trimming were established from the DNA sequence. This sample has 110,000 to 150,000 clones, with approximately 85% found just once. V dropped 2 bases and J dropped 0 bases, with 12 bases sitting between them. The CDR3 spans 16 residues. Looked up from germline, CDR1 is SNHLY and CDR2 is FYNNEI. This clonotype originated in a man in his fifties or sixties with acute or convalescent COVID-19. V and J are TRBV2 and TRBJ2-3; D might be TRBD2 (6 bases). Sequencing used peripheral blood. This chain's CDR3 is CASSERRGISTDTQYF. CDR3 nucleotides: TGTGCCAGCAGTGAAAGGAGGGGAATTAGCACAGATACGCAGTATTTT.